These T cell receptor beta chains were read from a single sample in a study of T cell responses to AZD1222 COVID-19 vaccine. Profiled with immunoSEQ multiplex PCR; TCRdb holds only in-frame clones, not every one. The sample records about 75,000 clones, approximately 88% being singletons. Sequenced here: peripheral blood, sampled 28 days after the second dose of the MenACWY control vaccine. The receptors shown here come from an adult who received the MenACWY meningococcal vaccine as a control. Each CDR3 is given with its conserved first and last residue. A D gene is named only where the DNA matches it firmly. Only part of the rows carry a size: once, few, many, or a class if the clone is expanded.

D gene | clone size | J gene | V gene | CDR3 protein | CDR3 DNA
TRBD1 | . | TRBJ1-1 | TRBV9 | CASSPQQGAGAFF | TGTGCCAGCAGCCCCCAACAGGGGGCTGGTGCTTTCTTT
TRBD1 | . | TRBJ2-7 | TRBV6-5 | CASSADRESSYEQYF | TGTGCCAGCAGCGCTGACAGGGAGAGCTCCTACGAGCAGTACTTC
TRBD1 | . | TRBJ1-6 | TRBV7-2 | CASSPQGQAAPLHF | TGTGCCAGCAGCCCCCAAGGACAGGCTGCACCCCTCCACTTT
. | . | TRBJ1-1 | TRBV4-3 | CASSQVHRGTEAFF | TGCGCCAGCAGCCAAGTCCACCGAGGTACTGAAGCTTTCTTT
TRBD1 | . | TRBJ1-2 | TRBV19 | CACSGTGDQHGYTF | TGTGCCTGCTCCGGGACAGGGGACCAGCATGGCTACACCTTC
TRBD1 | . | TRBJ1-1 | TRBV7-9 | CASSRGTDTEAFF | TGTGCCAGCAGCCGCGGGACAGACACTGAAGCTTTCTTT
TRBD1 | . | TRBJ1-3 | TRBV10-3 | CAIGRKTGESGNTIYF | TGTGCCATCGGTCGAAAGACAGGGGAATCTGGAAACACCATATATTTT
TRBD1 | . | TRBJ2-2 | TRBV5-1 | CASSLEFGTGRTGELFF | TGCGCCAGCAGCTTGGAATTTGGGACAGGGCGAACCGGGGAGCTGTTTTTT
. | few | TRBJ2-5 | TRBV5-1 | CASSLSGGAGETQYF | TGCGCCAGCAGCTTGTCGGGGGGCGCGGGTGAGACCCAGTACTTC
TRBD1 | . | TRBJ1-1 | TRBV7-8 | CASSRGTGTVEAFF | TGTGCCAGCAGCCGAGGGACAGGGACGGTTGAAGCTTTCTTT
. | . | TRBJ1-2 | TRBV13 | CASSLSPTTVYGYTF | TGTGCCAGCAGTTTGTCCCCGACGACAGTCTATGGCTACACCTTC
. | few | TRBJ2-2 | TRBV11-2 | CASGDKRNTGELFF | TGTGCCAGCGGAGACAAGCGGAACACCGGGGAGCTGTTTTTT
TRBD1 | . | TRBJ1-6 | TRBV6-6 | CASSPSRGDNSPLHF | TGTGCCAGCAGTCCCAGCAGGGGGGATAATTCACCCCTCCACTTT
. | once | TRBJ2-1 | TRBV7-9 | CASSLVPASYNEQFF | TGTGCCAGCAGCTTAGTCCCGGCTTCCTACAATGAGCAGTTCTTC
TRBD1 | medium-sized | TRBJ2-7 | TRBV5-1 | CASSWDSYEQYF | TGCGCCAGCAGCTGGGACAGCTACGAGCAGTACTTC
TRBD1 | . | TRBJ2-7 | TRBV5-1 | CASSLMGQGTFEQYF | TGCGCCAGCAGCTTAATGGGACAGGGGACGTTCGAGCAGTACTTC
TRBD2 | many | TRBJ2-1 | TRBV19 | CASSARTSGGAEEQFF | TGTGCCAGTAGTGCCCGGACTAGCGGGGGGGCAGAAGAGCAGTTCTTC
. | . | TRBJ2-4 | TRBV2 | CASSEQAGSLNIQYF | TGTGCCAGCAGTGAACAGGCAGGGTCCCTAAACATTCAGTACTTC
. | . | TRBJ1-2 | TRBV18 | CASSLRQDGGYTF | TGTGCCAGCTCACTAAGACAGGATGGCGGCTACACCTTC
. | . | TRBJ2-3 | TRBV9 | CASSVEANAQYF | TGTGCCAGCAGCGTAGAAGCTAACGCGCAGTATTTT
TRBD1 | . | TRBJ1-2 | TRBV29-1 | CSVLLRGPGYTF | TGCAGCGTCCTCCTTAGGGGGCCTGGCTACACCTTC
TRBD1 | . | TRBJ1-2 | TRBV19 | CASYRDRGYGYTF | TGTGCCAGCTACCGGGACAGGGGATATGGCTACACCTTC
. | once | TRBJ1-3 | TRBV18 | CASSPIDRGNTIYF | TGTGCCAGCTCACCAATTGACAGAGGAAACACCATATATTTT
TRBD1 | . | TRBJ2-2 | TRBV4-3 | CASSTPGQGTGELFF | TGCGCCAGCAGCACCCCGGGACAGGGAACCGGGGAGCTGTTTTTT